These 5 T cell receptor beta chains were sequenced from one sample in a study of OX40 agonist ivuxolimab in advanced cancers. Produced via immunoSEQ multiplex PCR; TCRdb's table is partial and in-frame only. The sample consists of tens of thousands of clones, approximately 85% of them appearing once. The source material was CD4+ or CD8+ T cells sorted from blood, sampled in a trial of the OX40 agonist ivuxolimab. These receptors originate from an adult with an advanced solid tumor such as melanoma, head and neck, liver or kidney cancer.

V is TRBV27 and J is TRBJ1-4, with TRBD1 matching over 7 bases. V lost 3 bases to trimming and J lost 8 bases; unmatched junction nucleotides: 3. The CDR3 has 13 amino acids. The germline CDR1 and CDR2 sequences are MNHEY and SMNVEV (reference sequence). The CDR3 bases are TGTGCCAGCAGTTTGCAGGGGGGGGAAAAACTGTTTTTT. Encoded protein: CASSLQGGEKLFF.

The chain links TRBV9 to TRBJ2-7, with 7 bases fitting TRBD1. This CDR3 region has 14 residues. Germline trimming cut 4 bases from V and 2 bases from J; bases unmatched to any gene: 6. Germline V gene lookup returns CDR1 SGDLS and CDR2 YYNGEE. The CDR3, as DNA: TGTGCCAGCAGCCTTAGGACAGGCGCCTACGAGCAGTACTTC. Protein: CASSLRTGAYEQYF.

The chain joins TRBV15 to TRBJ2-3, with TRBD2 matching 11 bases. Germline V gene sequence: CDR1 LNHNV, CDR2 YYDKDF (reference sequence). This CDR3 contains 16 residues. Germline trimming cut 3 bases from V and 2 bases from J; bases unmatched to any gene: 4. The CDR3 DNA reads TGTGCCACCAGCAGGTCTAGCGGGGGGTTCACAGATACGCAGTATTTT. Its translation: CATSRSSGGFTDTQYF. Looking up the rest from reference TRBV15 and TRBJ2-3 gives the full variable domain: DAMVIQNPRYQVTQFGKPVTLSCSQTLNHNVMYWYQQKSSQAPKLLFHYYDKDFNNEADTPDNFQSRRPNTSFCFLDIRSPGLGDTAMYLCATSRSSGGFTDTQYFGPGTRLTVL.

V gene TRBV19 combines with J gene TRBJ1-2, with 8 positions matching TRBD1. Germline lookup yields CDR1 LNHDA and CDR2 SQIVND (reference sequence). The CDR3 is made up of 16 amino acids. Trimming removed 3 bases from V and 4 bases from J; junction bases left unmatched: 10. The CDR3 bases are TGTGCCAGTAGTATCCTGGGGCAGGGGGCTGGCTATGGCTACACCTTC. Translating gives CASSILGQGAGYGYTF.

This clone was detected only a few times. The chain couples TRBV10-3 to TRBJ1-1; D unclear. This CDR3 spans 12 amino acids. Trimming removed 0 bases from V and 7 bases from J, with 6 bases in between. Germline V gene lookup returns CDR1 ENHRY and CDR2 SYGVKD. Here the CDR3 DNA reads TGTGCCATCAGTGAGTCATGGTATGAAGCTTTCTTT. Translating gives CAISESWYEAFF.